This T cell receptor (beta chain) is from a study of beta chain features in type 1 diabetes. Regarding the study as a whole: A pattern of fewer insertions and more deletions at VDJ junctions was seen in type 1 diabetes patients. Healthy donors had naive, central memory and Treg TCRB repertoires that appeared less similar than those seen among patients. Shortening of TCRB CDR3s, moderate but significant, appeared in all four CD4+ subsets of Type 1 diabetes patients. Patients and controls would share equally any PCR tilt toward shorter templates.

The single heparinised draw taken from each donor contained about 100 mL of blood on average. In this sample, this clone turned up a few times. Its antigen remains unidentified. V gave up 3 bases and J gave up 8 bases; unmatched junction bases: 12. Germline V CDR1 and CDR2: SNHLY, FYNNEI. The CDR3 runs 16 residues. Expressed TCRB transcripts got sequenced, as all isolated RNA was reverse transcribed. Assay: immunoSEQ multiplex PCR; the TCRdb copy retains only in-frame clones and omits some. The sample has fewer than 300,000 clones, approximately 20% seen once; the top ten hold 0.025% to 0.035%. Material for sequencing was naive CD4+ T cells from blood. This clonotype was sampled from a woman in her 40s with type 1 diabetes. This chain joins TRBV2 and TRBJ1-4, with 7 nucleotides matching TRBD1. CDR3 bases: TGTGCCAGCAGTGACCTAGGGACAGCCAACCACGAAAAACTGTTTTTT. It yields the protein CASSDLGTANHEKLFF.